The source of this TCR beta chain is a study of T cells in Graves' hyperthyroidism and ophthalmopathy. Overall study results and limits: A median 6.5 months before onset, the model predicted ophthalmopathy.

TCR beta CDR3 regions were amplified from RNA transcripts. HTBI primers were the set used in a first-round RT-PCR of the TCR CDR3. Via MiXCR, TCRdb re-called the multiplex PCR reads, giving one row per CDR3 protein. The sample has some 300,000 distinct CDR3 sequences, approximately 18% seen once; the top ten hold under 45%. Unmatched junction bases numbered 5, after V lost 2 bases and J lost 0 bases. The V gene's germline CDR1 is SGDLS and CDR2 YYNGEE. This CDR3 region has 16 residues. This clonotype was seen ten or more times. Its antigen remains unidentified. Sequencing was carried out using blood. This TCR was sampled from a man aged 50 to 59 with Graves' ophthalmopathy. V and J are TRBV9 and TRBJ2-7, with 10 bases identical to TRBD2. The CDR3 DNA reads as TGTGCCAGCAGCGTCCAAGCGGGAGGGAGCTCCTACGAGCAGTACTTC. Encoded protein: CASSVQAGGSSYEQYF.